This entry lists 18 T cell receptor beta chains sequenced from one sample in a study of OX40 agonist ivuxolimab in advanced cancers. Assay used: immunoSEQ multiplex PCR; TCRdb lists only in-frame clones, some missing. The sample includes approximately 45,000 clones, 85% to 95% seen only once; the top ten take more than 9.5%. The sample was CD4+ or CD8+ T cells sorted from blood, taken in a trial of the OX40 agonist ivuxolimab. These TCRs come from an adult with an advanced solid tumor such as melanoma, head and neck, liver or kidney cancer.

The chain recombines TRBV9 with TRBJ2-2, with D possibly being TRBD1 or TRBD2 (5 bases each). The germline V and J ends were trimmed by 4 bases and 8 bases, with 18 bases remaining between them. The CDR3 covers 15 residues. Looked up from germline, CDR1 is SGDLS and CDR2 is YYNGEE. In DNA, the CDR3 is TGTGCCAGCAGCTCGAGGGGAAACTCGCCTGGGGAGCTGTTTTTT. Protein: CASSSRGNSPGELFF.

The CDR3 protein is CASSQDRASGYNEQFF. CDR3 in DNA: TGCGCCAGCAGCCAAGATAGAGCTAGCGGGTACAATGAGCAGTTCTTC. J is TRBJ2-1 and V is TRBV4-3, with 8 bases aligning to TRBD2. Per germline, CDR1 LGHNA and CDR2 YSLEER. The CDR3 is made up of 16 amino acids. V was clipped by 0 bases and J by 4 bases; unmatched bases: 5.

The V gene is TRBV13, the J gene TRBJ1-2; 9 bases agree with TRBD1. In germline, CDR1 is PRHDT, CDR2 FYEKMQ (reference sequence). The CDR3 consists of 17 residues. J gave up 5 bases and V 4 bases, and 14 bases lay outside the gene matches. CDR3 nucleotide sequence: TGTGCCAGCAGCTCATCACCCGGGACAGGGATAATGTATGGCTACACCTTC. The encoded protein is CASSSSPGTGIMYGYTF. The whole variable domain, remainder taken from reference TRBV13 and TRBJ1-2, is AAGVIQSPRHLIKEKRETATLKCYPIPRHDTVYWYQQGPGQDPQFLISFYEKMQSDKGSIPDRFSAQQFSDYHSELNMSSLELGDSALYFCASSSSPGTGIMYGYTFGSGTRLTVV.

The rearrangement joins TRBV7-8 to TRBJ1-1; TRBD1 is a possible D gene (6 bases). The ends were cut back, 5 bases at V and 5 bases at J, with 15 bases in the middle. Per the germline V gene, CDR1 is SGHVS and CDR2 is FQNEAQ. The CDR3 length is 14 residues. CDR3 sequence reads: CASSPTTGRTEAFF. Here the CDR3 DNA reads TGTGCCAGCAGCCCGACGACAGGCAGAACTGAAGCTTTCTTT.

The chain joins TRBV5-1 to TRBJ1-5; 12 nucleotides align to TRBD1. Per germline, CDR1 SGHRS and CDR2 YFSETQ. The CDR3 consists of 14 residues. V dropped 3 bases and J dropped 7; count of bases not matched to a gene: 2. The CDR3 DNA sequence: TGCGCCAGCAGCTGGGGGACAGGGGGCCAGCCCCAGCATTTT. It is translated as CASSWGTGGQPQHF.

This clone turned up a few times. V is TRBV4-3 and J is TRBJ2-1; D ambiguous. This CDR3 has 15 residues. Germline CDR1 reads LGHNA; CDR2 reads YSLEER. V dropped 0 bases and J dropped 14 bases, with 20 bases sitting between them. In DNA, the CDR3 is TGCGCCAGCAGCCAAGATCTCGAGAGGCCACTAAGCGAGTTCTTC. Amino acid sequence: CASSQDLERPLSEFF.

About this clone: The junction shows a germline mismatch at one end, possibly a read error. V usage is TRBV4-3 and J usage is TRBJ1-4; D call uncertain. The CDR3 has 14 amino acids. Germline V lookup: CDR1 LGHNA, CDR2 YSLEER. The CDR3 DNA is TGCGCCAGCAGCCAGGCAAGCACTAGTGAAAAACTGTTTTTT. The encoded protein is CASSQASTSEKLFF.

V is TRBV9 and J is TRBJ2-1; no clear D. The germline gives CDR1 SGDLS, CDR2 YYNGEE. This CDR3 spans 15 amino acids. V was pared by 0 bases and J by 7 bases, with 14 bases between. The CDR3 DNA reads TGTGCCAGCAGCGTAGGGTCCGCCCCCTGGAATGAGCAGTTCTTC. It specifies CASSVGSAPWNEQFF.

The chain employs TRBV4-3 and TRBJ2-1; no clear D. Germline V gene sequence: CDR1 LGHNA, CDR2 YSLEER. Trimming took 0 bases from V and 5 from J, leaving 20 bases between them. The CDR3 length is 18 residues. This CDR3 reads CASSQDSRRELPNNEQFF. The CDR3 DNA follows: TGCGCCAGCAGCCAAGACTCTAGGAGAGAGTTACCTAACAATGAGCAGTTCTTC.

The chain carries TRBV29-1 and TRBJ2-6; TRBD1 matches 7 bases. Trimming removed 0 bases from V and 0 bases from J; junction bases left unmatched: 5. Germline V CDR1 and CDR2: SQVTM, ANQGSEA. The CDR3 is 17 residues long. The chain's CDR3 is CSVEDWDRASGANVLTF. The CDR3 DNA follows: TGCAGCGTTGAAGATTGGGACAGAGCCTCTGGGGCCAACGTCCTGACTTTC.

The chain joins TRBV6-5 to TRBJ2-7, with D perhaps matching TRBD2 (6 bases). The germline gives CDR1 MNHEY, CDR2 SVGAGI. This CDR3 has 14 residues. V was trimmed by 2 bases and J by 6 bases, leaving 14 bases between them. This CDR3 reads CASSYGDGSGEQYF. The CDR3 DNA is TGTGCCAGCAGTTACGGGGACGGGAGTGGCGAGCAGTACTTC.

The rearrangement uses TRBV19 and TRBJ2-7; possible D gene TRBD1, 6 bases. The CDR3 is made up of 14 amino acids. Trimming pared 0 bases from V and 0 bases from J, leaving 6 bases between. Germline V gene sequence: CDR1 LNHDA, CDR2 SQIVND (reference sequence). The CDR3 region has the DNA TGTGCCAGTAGTATAGAGGGGGCCTCCTACGAGCAGTACTTC. Its protein product is CASSIEGASYEQYF.

The chain combines TRBV19 with TRBJ2-2; 8 nucleotides match TRBD1. Losses at the gene ends were 6 bases for V and 7 bases for J; bases not matched to a gene: 25. Germline-derived CDR1 and CDR2 are LNHDA and SQIVND (reference sequence). The CDR3 covers 20 residues. The CDR3 is CASRTIAEYWTTGAGGELFF. The CDR3, as DNA: TGTGCCAGTAGGACAATCGCCGAATATTGGACGACAGGGGCTGGCGGGGAGCTGTTTTTT.

This rearrangement joins TRBV9 to TRBJ2-3; 7 positions match TRBD2. CDR3 length: 14 residues. Trimming took 3 bases from V and 1 from J; bases not matched to a gene: 2. CDR1 and CDR2 from the germline V gene are SGDLS and YYNGEE. The DNA of the CDR3 is TGTGCCAGCAGCGGGGAGGGGCGCACAGATACGCAGTATTTT. Its translation is CASSGEGRTDTQYF.

The chain carries TRBV9 and TRBJ2-5; TRBD2 matches at 12 bases. Germline-derived CDR1 and CDR2 are SGDLS and YYNGEE. CDR3 length: 15 amino acids. V trimming: 0 bases; J trimming: 5 bases; junction bases outside the gene matches: 2. CDR3 loop: CASSVGTSGMETQYF. In nucleotides, the CDR3 is TGTGCCAGCAGCGTAGGGACTAGCGGGATGGAGACCCAGTACTTC.

This chain links TRBV2 with TRBJ2-7; 11 bases agree with TRBD2. V trimming: 6 bases; J trimming: 4 bases; junction bases outside the gene matches: 5. Germline V gives CDR1 SNHLY, CDR2 FYNNEI. This CDR3 has 14 residues. CDR3 sequence reads: CASSDTSGSYEQYF. As DNA, the CDR3 is TGTGCCAGCAGCGACACTAGCGGGAGTTACGAGCAGTACTTC.

Only one count was recorded for this clone. The gene calls are TRBV12-5 and TRBJ2-5; D tentatively reads TRBD1 or TRBD2 (6 bases each). Trimming stripped 7 bases from V and 2 bases from J, with 17 bases between. The CDR3 has 15 residues. Germline CDR1 LGHNT, CDR2 FRNRAP. The CDR3 region is CASEEGQILQETQYF. Written as DNA, the CDR3 is TGTGCTAGTGAGGAGGGACAAATTTTACAAGAGACCCAGTACTTC.

This chain uses TRBV6-5 with TRBJ1-2; a weak D match, TRBD1 (6 bases). The CDR3 consists of 12 residues. The V and J ends lost 6 bases and 5 bases respectively, with 10 bases between them. CDR1 is MNHEY and CDR2 is SVGAGI in the germline V gene. The CDR3 protein is CASREGGYGYTF. The CDR3 nucleotides are TGTGCCAGCAGGGAGGGGGGGTATGGCTACACCTTC.